This entry lists 6 T cell receptor beta chains sequenced from one sample in a study of T cell changes during pregnancy in multiple sclerosis. The assay was immunoSEQ multiplex PCR, and TCRdb's table has in-frame clones only and misses some. The sample carries about 38,000 clones, roughly 89% recorded once. This specimen was CD4+ T cells from peripheral blood mononuclear cells, taken in the second trimester of pregnancy. The receptors stem from a female donor with multiple sclerosis, enrolled in a pregnancy study.

This rearrangement joins TRBV19 to TRBJ2-7; no clear D gene. V was cut by 5 bases and J by 2 bases, with 16 bases left in between. Per the germline V gene, CDR1 is LNHDA and CDR2 is SQIVND (reference sequence). CDR3 length: 15 residues. The CDR3 loop reads CASSFAGYPTYEQYF. The CDR3 coding sequence is TGTGCCAGTAGTTTTGCAGGTTATCCAACCTACGAGCAGTACTTC.

This clone was counted once. CDR3 sequence reads: CASSPVKGKLSGANVLTF. The CDR3 DNA follows: TGTGCCAGCTCCCCCGTGAAGGGGAAGCTCTCTGGGGCCAACGTCCTGACTTTC. The genes are TRBV18 and TRBJ2-6; TRBD1 might be the D (5 bases). The CDR3 runs 18 residues. Between the trimmed V and J ends, which lost 6 bases and 0 bases, there was a span of 18 bases. The germline gives CDR1 KGHSH, CDR2 LQKENI.

This clone turned up a few times. The CDR3 DNA reads TGTGCCAGCAGTTTCTCGGGGACAGGGGGCATTGAAGCTTTCTTT. Translating gives CASSFSGTGGIEAFF. The J gene is TRBJ1-1, the V gene TRBV28, with 12 bases fitting TRBD1. Germline V gives CDR1 MDHEN, CDR2 SYDVKM. V dropped 3 bases and J dropped 7; count of bases not matched to a gene: 6. This CDR3 spans 15 amino acids.

The genes are TRBV7-9 and TRBJ2-5, with TRBD1 identical over 11 bases. CDR1 and CDR2 (germline): SEHNR, FQNEAQ (reference sequence). The CDR3 spans 16 residues. V lost 4 bases and J lost 5; bases outside the gene matches: 9. The DNA of the CDR3 is TGTGCCAGCAGCTCCAGTGGGACAGGGGGTGGTGAGACCCAGTACTTC. It translates to CASSSSGTGGGETQYF.

The chain is built from TRBV5-4 and TRBJ2-1; 11 positions match TRBD1. The germline V gene encodes CDR1 SGHNT and CDR2 YYREEE (reference sequence). The CDR3 covers 16 residues. V was clipped by 4 bases and J by 7 bases; unmatched bases: 10. CDR3 loop: CASSTSRDRGRNEQFF. CDR3 sequence (DNA): TGTGCCAGCAGCACATCCCGGGACAGGGGGAGGAATGAGCAGTTCTTC.

V gene TRBV6-4 combines with J gene TRBJ2-3; perhaps TRBD2 as D (5 bases). CDR1 MRHNA and CDR2 SNTAGT come from the germline V gene. The CDR3 loop spans 15 amino acids. Trimming shortened V by 0 bases and J by 1 base, and 8 bases separated the two germline ends. The CDR3 spells CASSDSLGGTDTQYF. The CDR3 bases are TGTGCCAGCAGTGACTCGCTGGGAGGCACAGATACGCAGTATTTT.